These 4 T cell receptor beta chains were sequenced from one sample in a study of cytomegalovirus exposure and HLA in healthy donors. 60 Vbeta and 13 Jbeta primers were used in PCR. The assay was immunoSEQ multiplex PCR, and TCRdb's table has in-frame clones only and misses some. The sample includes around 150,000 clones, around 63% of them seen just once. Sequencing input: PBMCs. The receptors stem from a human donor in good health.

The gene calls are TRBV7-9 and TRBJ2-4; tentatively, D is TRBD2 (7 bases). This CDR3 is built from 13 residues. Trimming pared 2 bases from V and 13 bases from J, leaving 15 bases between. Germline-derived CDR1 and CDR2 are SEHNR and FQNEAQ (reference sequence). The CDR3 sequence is CASSLNTRGGQYF. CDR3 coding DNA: TGTGCCAGCAGCTTAAATACCAGGGGAGGGCAGTACTTC. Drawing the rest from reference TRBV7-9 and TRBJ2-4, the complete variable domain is DTGVSQNPRHKITKRGQNVTFRCDPISEHNRLYWYRQTLGQGPEFLTYFQNEAQLEKSRLLSDRFSAERPKGSFSTLEIQRTEQGDSAMYLCASSLNTRGGQYFGAGTRLSVL.

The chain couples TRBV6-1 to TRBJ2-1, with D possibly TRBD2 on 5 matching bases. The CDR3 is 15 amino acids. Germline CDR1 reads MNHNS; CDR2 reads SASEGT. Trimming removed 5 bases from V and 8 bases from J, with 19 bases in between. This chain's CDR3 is CASSQWERPQDEQFF. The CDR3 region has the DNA TGTGCCAGCAGTCAATGGGAGAGGCCCCAGGATGAGCAGTTCTTC.

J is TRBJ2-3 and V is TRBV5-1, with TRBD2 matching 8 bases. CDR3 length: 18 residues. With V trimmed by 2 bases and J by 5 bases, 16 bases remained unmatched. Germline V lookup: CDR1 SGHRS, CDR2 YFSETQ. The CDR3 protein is CASSFGGRPGRAIDTQYF. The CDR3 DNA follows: TGCGCCAGCAGCTTCGGAGGGCGTCCCGGGAGGGCCATAGATACGCAGTATTTT.

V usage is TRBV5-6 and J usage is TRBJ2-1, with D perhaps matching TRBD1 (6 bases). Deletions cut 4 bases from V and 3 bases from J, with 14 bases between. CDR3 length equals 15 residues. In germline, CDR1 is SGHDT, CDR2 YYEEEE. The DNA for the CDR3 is TGTGCCAGCAGCCAAAGGGGGAGTGGCTACAATGAGCAGTTCTTC. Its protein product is CASSQRGSGYNEQFF.